Included here is one T cell receptor (beta chain) sequence, with context. The antigen remains unidentified. Then a second PCR, running roughly 7 to 11 cycles, was carried out with a sample-barcoded 5' primer and a J-beta primer mix. Every cDNA molecule carried a tag from a template-switch adaptor bearing 12 random nucleotides. Using its own MiXCR run on the 5' RACE reads, TCRdb lists one record per CDR3 protein. The sample records 650,000 to 1,000,000 distinct CDR3 sequences, 35% to 40% being singletons. The germline V gene has CDR1 SGHRS and CDR2 YFSETQ. This CDR3 is built from 14 residues. Between the trimmed V and J ends, which lost 4 bases and 0 bases, there was a span of 9 bases. This record comes from a study of blood T cells in healthy people across ages. Findings and caveats of the study: While age rose, TCR beta diversity per million T cells dropped in a roughly linear way. For the donors, CMV status was unknown and possibly confounded expanded clonotype changes.

The chain is built from TRBV5-1 and TRBJ2-3; D is possibly TRBD1 (5 bases). The clonotype was recovered from a man in his late teens or twenties in good health. Sequenced input: blood. CDR3 protein: CASSPRQSTDTQYF. The CDR3 DNA sequence: TGCGCCAGCAGCCCCCGACAGAGCACAGATACGCAGTATTTT.